A selection of T cell receptor beta chains follows, all from one sample in a study of CD8+CD57+ T cells in acquired aplastic anemia. TCRdb reprocessed the reads with MiXCR, giving one entry per CDR3 protein. The sample includes around 51,000 distinct CDR3 sequences, approximately 72% of them seen just once. The sequenced material came from sorted CD4+, CD8+, or CD8+CD57+ T cells (not recorded which) from PBMCs. Receptor source: a human donor in good health, serving as a control. The CDR3 runs from the conserved cysteine through the conserved F or W. The D gene is left open where the match is weak. Clone size is shown for a subset of rows, as once, few, many or a class of expanded clone.

j_gene,d_gene,abundance,v_gene,CDR3aa,CDR3nt
TRBJ1-2,NA,NA,TRBV24-1,CATSDARQLPPGYTF,TGTGCCACCAGTGATGCGCGACAGCTTCCCCCGGGCTACACCTTC
TRBJ2-3,NA,once,TRBV25-1,CASSGTNTQYF,TGTGCCAGCAGTGGAACCAATACGCAGTATTTC
TRBJ2-5,TRBD1,NA,TRBV29-1,CSVSGQGTGETQYF,TGCAGCGTATCGGGACAGGGGACAGGAGAGACCCAGTACTTC
TRBJ2-3,NA,NA,TRBV29-1,CSVEEADTQYF,TGCAGCGTTGAGGAGGCAGATACGCAGTATTTT
TRBJ1-1,NA,NA,TRBV29-1,CSVVEGGTEAFF,TGCAGCGTTGTGGAGGGAGGCACTGAAGCTTTCTTT
TRBJ2-1,NA,medium-sized,TRBV15,CATSRVLVDPYNEQFF,TGTGCCACCAGCAGAGTATTAGTAGATCCCTACAATGAGCAGTTCTTC
TRBJ2-7,NA,NA,TRBV20-1,CGAREGLGGYEQYF,TGCGGTGCTAGAGAGGGACTTGGGGGCTACGAGCAGTACTTC
TRBJ1-5,NA,NA,TRBV19,CASSGRRNDNQPQHF,TGTGCCAGTAGCGGGAGACGGAATGACAATCAGCCCCAGCATTTT
TRBJ1-6,TRBD1,NA,TRBV19,CASSLRDSDNSPLHF,TGTGCCAGTAGCCTCCGGGACAGCGATAATTCACCCCTCCACTTT
TRBJ2-3,TRBD2,NA,TRBV2,CASSELAGGSTDTQYF,TGTGCCAGCAGTGAACTAGCGGGAGGAAGCACAGATACGCAGTATTTT
TRBJ2-7,TRBD1,NA,TRBV7-2,CASIIGGGYEQYF,TGTGCCAGCATCATAGGGGGCGGGTACGAGCAGTACTTC
TRBJ2-5,TRBD2,few,TRBV2,CASTNGLAGGKETQYF,TGTGCCAGCACTAATGGACTAGCGGGGGGGAAAGAGACCCAGTACTTC
TRBJ1-3,NA,once,TRBV9,CASSVEFSGNTIYF,TGTGCCAGCAGCGTAGAATTCTCTGGAAACACCATATATTTT